This TCR beta chain was obtained from a study of CD8 T cells in ankylosing spondylitis. Findings and caveats of the study: Seemingly distinctive of ankylosing spondylitis blood was a TCR beta motif formed by eight highly homologous variants. Disease-linked clones, CD8+, were relatively rare in peripheral blood. Clones tied to disease were said to be significantly enriched in matched ankylosing spondylitis synovial fluid. In synovial fluid and blood from reactive arthritis, some motif variants were previously reported.

CDR3 length: 16 residues. The junction had 13 bases not matched to a gene; V was cut back by 6 bases and J by 4 bases. Germline V gene lookup returns CDR1 MNHEY and CDR2 SVGEGT. The table lists this clonotype with many counts. The antigen is not known. Quantitative 5'-RACE with molecular barcodes was used to make the TCR beta libraries. Each CDR3 protein is one row after TCRdb ran MiXCR on the 5' RACE reads. The data hold some 220,000 distinct CDR3 sequences, with approximately 7.4% observed a single time. The sequenced sample consisted of blood, either unsorted or a sorted T cell fraction (not recorded which). This sequence was found in a male donor with ankylosing spondylitis. This chain uses TRBV6-2 or TRBV6-3 with TRBJ2-7; 9 bases line up with TRBD1. CDR3 DNA sequence: TGTGCCAGCAGGCCCTGGGACAGGGCTATGGGTTACGAGCAGTACTTC. This encodes CASRPWDRAMGYEQYF.